The text below deals with one T cell receptor beta chain. Its antigen remains unidentified. These data originate in a study of CD8 T cells in ankylosing spondylitis. Whole-study results and caveats: There were earlier reports of some motif variants in reactive arthritis synovial fluid and blood.

Quantitative 5'-RACE with molecular barcodes produced the TCR beta libraries. TCRdb redid the calling of the 5' RACE reads with MiXCR, one entry per CDR3 protein. The data hold 350,000 to 450,000 distinct CDR3 sequences, with 20% observed a single time. The receptor comes from a male donor with ankylosing spondylitis or in good health (not recorded which). Material: blood, either unsorted or a sorted T cell fraction (not recorded which).

The CDR3 nucleotides read TGTGCCAGCAGAGCGGGGGAGCCCTACAATGAGCAGTTCTTC. It codes for CASRAGEPYNEQFF. This chain uses TRBV27 with TRBJ2-1, with 8 positions matching TRBD2. The CDR3 contains 14 residues. Per the germline V gene, CDR1 is MNHEY and CDR2 is SMNVEV (reference sequence). Trimming took 6 bases from V and 2 from J; bases not matched to a gene: 3.